A selection of T cell receptor beta chains follows, all from one sample in a study of CD4 T cells in relation to SARS-CoV-2 and coronaviruses. The protocol was immunoSEQ multiplex PCR, while the TCRdb copy is restricted to in-frame clones and leaves out a portion. The data contain around 70,000 clones, approximately 87% of them singletons. The sequenced sample consisted of memory CD4+ T cells from PBMCs. The source is a human donor in good health. The CDR3 runs from the conserved cysteine through the conserved F or W. A D gene is named only where the DNA matches it firmly. The size entry is marked missing in some rows and otherwise reads once, few, many or a size class.

abundance | j_gene | v_gene | d_gene | CDR3nt | CDR3aa
. | TRBJ1-3 | TRBV10-3 | . | TGTGCCATCAGTGAGAATCCTGGTTCGGGAAACACCATATATTTT | CAISENPGSGNTIYF
. | TRBJ1-2 | TRBV27 | TRBD1 | TGTGCCAGCAGGCGGACAGGGACCTTAACTAACTATGGCTACACCTTC | CASRRTGTLTNYGYTF
. | TRBJ1-1 | TRBV19 | . | TGTGCCAGTAGTATCTACAGGGACACTGAAGCTTTCTTT | CASSIYRDTEAFF
medium-sized | TRBJ2-2 | TRBV4-1 | TRBD1 | TGCGCCAGCAGTCTCCACCCAATGCACCTGACAGGGGGATTAAACACCGGGGAGCTGTTTTTT | CASSLHPMHLTGGLNTGELFF
. | TRBJ2-5 | TRBV7-9 | TRBD2 | TGTGCCAGCAGCTTTTATAGCGGGGGGTCTCAAGAGACCCAGTACTTC | CASSFYSGGSQETQYF
. | TRBJ2-2 | TRBV5-1 | . | TGCGCCAGCAGCTTAGGGACAACGAACACCGGGGAGCTGTTTTTT | CASSLGTTNTGELFF
. | TRBJ1-2 | TRBV15 | TRBD1 | TGTGCCACCAGCACACGACAGGGGGCTGGTGGCTACACCTTC | CATSTRQGAGGYTF
. | TRBJ1-5 | TRBV28 | . | TGTGCCAGCAGACAGCAAGCACTCTATCAGCCCCAGCATTTT | CASRQQALYQPQHF
. | TRBJ1-3 | TRBV6-5 | . | TGTGCCAGCAGTTCGCGGGGGGGAGGAAACACCATATATTTT | CASSSRGGGNTIYF
once | TRBJ1-1 | TRBV7-2 | . | TGTGCCAGCAGCCCCGGAGTCACTCGGACTGAAGCTTTCTTT | CASSPGVTRTEAFF
. | TRBJ2-3 | TRBV7-3 | TRBD1 | TGTGCCAGCAGCGCAGACAGGGTACGGTTAGATACGCAGTATTTT | CASSADRVRLDTQYF
. | TRBJ2-5 | TRBV27 | . | TGTGCCAGCAGTTCTGGTGCAGGGAAACACCAAGAGACCCAGTACTTC | CASSSGAGKHQETQYF
. | TRBJ1-5 | TRBV5-4 | . | TGTGCCAGCAGCCCAGAACCGGGGCAGTATCAGCCCCAGCATTTT | CASSPEPGQYQPQHF
. | TRBJ2-5 | TRBV11-2 | TRBD2 | TGTGCCAGCACACTAGCGGGGGGGATGAGCCAAGAGACCCAGTACTTC | CASTLAGGMSQETQYF
. | TRBJ2-1 | TRBV30 | . | TGTGCCTGGAGTGTAATGGGGCCCGGTGAGCAGTTCTTC | CAWSVMGPGEQFF
. | TRBJ2-3 | TRBV5-1 | . | TGCGCCAGCAGCTTGGCAGGTAGCACAGATACGCAGTATTTT | CASSLAGSTDTQYF
. | TRBJ2-7 | TRBV20-1 | . | TGCAGTGCTCCGCTATCCTACGAGCAGTACTTC | CSAPLSYEQYF
. | TRBJ2-5 | TRBV2 | . | TGTGCCAGTGGGCCTCTCCGGGCGGAGACCCAGTACTTC | CASGPLRAETQYF
. | TRBJ1-1 | TRBV2 | TRBD1 | TGTGCCAGCAGTGTGGGACAGGGCTATACAGAAGCTTTCTTT | CASSVGQGYTEAFF
once | TRBJ1-5 | TRBV6-5 | TRBD1 | TGTGCCAGCAGTTCCAGGGGGAATCAGCCCCAGCATTTT | CASSSRGNQPQHF
. | TRBJ1-1 | TRBV2 | TRBD1 | TGTGCCAGCAGGGTGACAGGGGAGGCTTTCTTT | CASRVTGEAFF
. | TRBJ2-4 | TRBV9 | . | TGTGCCAGCAGCGAGGGACATATAGCCAAAAACATTCAGTACTTC | CASSEGHIAKNIQYF
. | TRBJ2-3 | TRBV7-9 | . | TGTGCCAGCAGGCCGTCGTCTGGGTTAGGGCCAGATACGCAGTATTTT | CASRPSSGLGPDTQYF
. | TRBJ1-2 | TRBV19 | TRBD1 | TGTGCCAGTAGCCCTGATGACAGGGGCGAACGGTATGGCTACACCTTC | CASSPDDRGERYGYTF
. | TRBJ1-5 | TRBV2 | . | TGTGCCAGCAGTGAAAACAGGGAGGCTCAGCCCCAGCATTTT | CASSENREAQPQHF
. | TRBJ1-2 | TRBV28 | TRBD1 | TGTGCCAGCAGTGCAACGACAGGGGTTAATGGCTACACCTTC | CASSATTGVNGYTF
. | TRBJ2-3 | TRBV28 | . | TGTGCCAGCAGTTTAGTCATAGATACGCAGTATTTT | CASSLVIDTQYF
. | TRBJ2-5 | TRBV4-3 | . | TGCGCCAGCAGCCAAGAGCCTGGCCGAGCAGAGACCCAGTACTTC | CASSQEPGRAETQYF
. | TRBJ1-5 | TRBV5-5 | TRBD1 | TGTGCCAGCAGCGAGACGACAGGGTACAATCAGCCCCAGCATTTT | CASSETTGYNQPQHF
. | TRBJ1-2 | TRBV5-1 | TRBD1 | TGCGCCAGCAGCTTAGACAGGGAGGATGGCTACACCTTC | CASSLDREDGYTF
. | TRBJ1-3 | TRBV4-1 | TRBD1 | TGCGCCAGCAGCCAAGCCTATACAGGGGGCTCAGGAAACACCATATATTTT | CASSQAYTGGSGNTIYF
. | TRBJ2-5 | TRBV5-1 | TRBD1 | TGCGCCAGCAGCTCCGGGACAGGGAGGGAGACCCAGTACTTC | CASSSGTGRETQYF
. | TRBJ1-4 | TRBV30 | . | TGTGCCTGGAGTGTACGGGAAAAACTGTTTTTT | CAWSVREKLFF
once | TRBJ2-3 | TRBV11-2 | . | TGTGCCAGCAGCTTACAGGGAAACACGCATACGCAGTATTTT | CASSLQGNTHTQYF
. | TRBJ2-1 | TRBV11-3 | TRBD2 | TGTGCCAGCAGCCCAGGACTGGGCGGGGGGTCCTACAATGAGCAGTTCTTC | CASSPGLGGGSYNEQFF
. | TRBJ2-1 | TRBV5-4 | TRBD2 | TGTGCCAGCAGCCCAAGACTAGCCCAGGGCAATGAGCAGTTCTTC | CASSPRLAQGNEQFF
. | TRBJ1-1 | TRBV7-9 | . | TGTGCCAGCAGTCAAGAGGCACGGGGGACTGAAGCTTTCTTT | CASSQEARGTEAFF
. | TRBJ2-1 | TRBV3-1/TRBV3-2 | TRBD2 | TGTGCCAGCAGCCAAGGGCGGGGGGGGGTCTACAATGAGCAGTTCTTC | CASSQGRGGVYNEQFF
. | TRBJ2-5 | TRBV28 | TRBD2 | TGTGCCAGCAGTTTAGTCACTAGCGGGGGGGGGCTGGAACTAGAGACCCAGTACTTC | CASSLVTSGGGLELETQYF
. | TRBJ1-3 | TRBV9 | . | TGTGCCAGCAGCACTCGAGGGGGTGCGCTAAACACCATATATTTT | CASSTRGGALNTIYF